This T cell receptor beta chain was captured by sequencing in a study of beta chain features in type 1 diabetes. On the study more broadly: Healthy donors resembled patients in age, gender and cell yields.

This clone was counted a few times. Its antigen is not identified. Purities in excess of 95% were seen in all sorted populations. Study-wide points: Type 1 diabetes patients had VDJ junctions that carried fewer insertions and more deletions. PCR might show a preference for shorter templates, equally across patients and controls.

What was sequenced were expressed TCRB transcripts, since all of the isolated RNA had been reverse transcribed. TCRdb's copy holds only in-frame clones and misses some; the assay was immunoSEQ multiplex PCR. The sample lists 110,000 to 150,000 clones, 6.9% seen once, with 1.4% in the top ten. The CDR3 consists of 12 residues. The ends lost 2 bases at V and 11 bases at J; junction bases unmatched: 4. Germline CDR1 and CDR2: KGHSH and LQKENI. Material for sequencing was central memory CD4+ T cells from blood. This receptor was obtained from a woman between 25 and 40 years old in good health. V is TRBV18 and J is TRBJ1-2, with 8 bases lining up with TRBD1. CDR3 DNA: TGTGCCAGCTCACCAAAACAGGGGGATTACACCTTC. This codes for CASSPKQGDYTF.